Detailed here is one T cell receptor beta chain. The target antigen is unknown. Making the bulk TCR libraries relied on previously described methods and listed TCR primers. TCRdb called the PCR reads again in MiXCR, with one record for every CDR3 protein. The table includes a few hundred thousand distinct CDR3 sequences, around 25% detected once. This sample was taken from a study of molecular identifiers for immune sequencing clone quantification. Study findings and constraints: In naive cells, under 1% of molecules belonged to clones above 20 RNA copies, against over 99% in effector cells. Highly expanded clone sizes could be underestimated through barcode sharing by identical TCR molecules.

Germline-derived CDR1 and CDR2 are LGHNA and YNFKEQ. The length of the CDR3 is 17 residues. Trimming removed 0 bases from V and 1 base from J, with 13 bases in between. The origin of this receptor is a human donor in good health. Some libraries in this study had Jurkat cell RNA spiked in. The rearrangement links TRBV4-2 to TRBJ2-4; D perhaps matches TRBD1 (5 bases). The sample comprised naive CD8+ T cells from blood, with Jurkat cell RNA spiked in. Subset defined: FACS-sorted CD8+CD4-CCR7+CD45RA+ naive T cells. The CDR3 DNA is TGTGCCAGCAGCCAAGACAGGGCCCTGGCGGCCAAAAACATTCAGTACTTC. Translation: CASSQDRALAAKNIQYF.